This TCR beta chain was identified during a study of T-cell memory formation after mild COVID-19. Broader study findings: From day 15 to 85, contracting clones were balanced between CD4 and CD8, whereas later expanders leaned toward CD4+.

The CDR3 covers 16 residues. The V gene lost 5 bases and the J gene lost 8 bases, with 24 bases spanning the gap. Germline CDR1 reads SEHNR; CDR2 reads FQNEAQ (reference sequence). Using its own MiXCR run on the 5' RACE reads, TCRdb lists one record per CDR3 protein. Of 250,000 to 400,000 distinct CDR3 sequences listed, roughly 13% are singletons. This clonotype showed up just a few times. Its antigen remains unknown. This TCR was recovered from a man between 18 and 35 years old who had mild COVID-19 (a few samples of this study predate the infection). Cell type and time point are not known. Sequencing input: PBMCs or a T cell subset sorted from them (not recorded which). The chain has TRBV7-9 and TRBJ1-2, with unresolved D. CDR3 DNA sequence: TGTGCCAGCAGCCCTCCGTCAGACGGTGTCAGTTTCGGCTACACCTTC. It encodes CASSPPSDGVSFGYTF.